A single sample gave rise to the 21 T cell receptor beta chains below, sequenced in a study of blood T cell repertoires in COVID-19. Sequencing used immunoSEQ multiplex PCR; TCRdb keeps in-frame clones, though not all of them. The sample lists under 30,000 clones, approximately 94% seen once, with about 4% in the top ten. The sample comprised peripheral blood. The origin of the receptors is a woman in her forties or fifties with active COVID-19.

V is TRBV7-2 and J is TRBJ2-5; 11 nucleotides align to TRBD1. V gave up 2 bases and J gave up 4 bases; unmatched junction bases: 9. The V gene's germline CDR1 is SGHTA and CDR2 FQGNSA. This CDR3 is 17 amino acids long. In DNA, the CDR3 is TGTGCCAGCAGCTTAAAGGGCGGACAGGGGGCTGGAGAGACCCAGTACTTC. Translating gives CASSLKGGQGAGETQYF.

The chain employs TRBV2 and TRBJ2-5, with D perhaps TRBD2 (5 bases). The germline V gene has CDR1 SNHLY and CDR2 FYNNEI. CDR3 size: 12 residues. Trimming took 9 bases from V and 2 from J, leaving 10 bases between them. The CDR3 region has the DNA TGTGCCAGTGGAGCGGTTCAAGAGACCCAGTACTTC. It is translated as CASGAVQETQYF.

CDR3 bases: TGTGCCAGCAGTGCCGACAGGGAAGAGACCCAGTACTTC. Its protein is CASSADREETQYF. This sequence joins TRBV12-3 or TRBV12-4 and TRBJ2-5; 7 bases line up with TRBD1. Trimming took 5 bases from V and 3 from J; bases not matched to a gene: 3. The CDR3 is 13 residues long.

The chain employs TRBV7-2 and TRBJ1-1; no definite D call. Deletions cut 4 bases from V and 3 bases from J, with 12 bases between. CDR3 length equals 14 residues. CDR1 is SGHTA and CDR2 is FQGNSA in the germline V gene. This chain's CDR3 is CASSSQSSYTEAFF. The CDR3 DNA is TGTGCCAGCAGCTCACAGAGCAGCTACACTGAAGCTTTCTTT.

The V gene is TRBV28, the J gene TRBJ2-7; D is perhaps TRBD1 (6 bases). Trimming pared 6 bases from V and 6 bases from J, leaving 9 bases between. The germline gives CDR1 MDHEN, CDR2 SYDVKM. This CDR3 spans 11 amino acids. The CDR3 DNA sequence: TGTGCCAGCAGCAGGGGTTTCGAGCAGTACTTC. This codes for CASSRGFEQYF.

The chain uses TRBV9 and TRBJ1-1; possible D gene TRBD1, 5 bases. The germline gives CDR1 SGDLS, CDR2 YYNGEE. Trimming removed 4 bases at V and 1 base at J, with 8 bases between. The CDR3 loop spans 13 amino acids. CDR3: CASSTTGNTEAFF. The CDR3 coding sequence is TGTGCCAGCAGCACAACAGGGAACACTGAAGCTTTCTTT.

The chain uses TRBV7-8 and TRBJ2-1; TRBD2 matches at 7 bases. The CDR3 has 15 amino acids. CDR1 SGHVS and CDR2 FQNEAQ come from the germline V gene. V was clipped by 1 base and J by 4 bases; unmatched bases: 4. The CDR3 bases are TGTGCCAGCAGCTTAGGTGGGAGGGAATACAATGAGCAGTTCTTC. It translates to CASSLGGREYNEQFF.

This chain joins TRBV2 and TRBJ2-5; TRBD1 agrees at 8 bases. Germline V gene data show CDR1 as SNHLY and CDR2 as FYNNEI. The V and J ends lost 9 bases and 5 bases, in that order; junction bases with no gene match: 14. The CDR3 contains 15 residues. CDR3 in DNA: TGTGCCAGTCCCCAGGGGGCCCCTCGATGGGAGACCCAGTACTTC. As protein: CASPQGAPRWETQYF.

This chain joins TRBV3-1 (or the pseudogene TRBV3-2) and TRBJ2-5; 13 bases map to TRBD2. Germline lookup yields CDR1 LGHDT and CDR2 YNNKEL (reference sequence). Losses at the gene ends were 5 bases for V and 2 bases for J; bases not matched to a gene: 2. The CDR3 has 15 residues. The CDR3 DNA is TGTGCCAGCAGCTCGGGACTAGCGGGGCAAGAGACCCAGTACTTC. This encodes CASSSGLAGQETQYF.

The rearrangement uses TRBV28 and TRBJ1-5, with no clear D. The V end was cut by 5 bases, the J end by 3 bases, with 14 bases between. Looked up from germline, CDR1 is MDHEN and CDR2 is SYDVKM. The CDR3 extends over 15 amino acids. The CDR3 region has the DNA TGTGCCAGCAGTGGTCGGGTGTCGCACAATCAGCCCCAGCATTTT. Amino acids: CASSGRVSHNQPQHF.

This rearrangement joins TRBV27 to TRBJ1-5; D perhaps matches TRBD1 (5 bases). V lost 2 bases to trimming and J lost 2 bases, with 13 bases between them. The CDR3 length is 16 residues. CDR1 MNHEY and CDR2 SMNVEV come from the germline V gene (reference sequence). The DNA for the CDR3 is TGTGCCAGCAGTTTAAACAGGACGATGGGCAATCAGCCCCAGCATTTT. Translated: CASSLNRTMGNQPQHF.

The rearrangement links TRBV5-5 to TRBJ2-7; 8 nucleotides agree with TRBD2. Germline values: CDR1 SGHKS, CDR2 YYEKEE (reference sequence). The trim removed 7 bases at V and 6 bases at J, leaving 12 bases unmatched. CDR3 length: 14 amino acids. The CDR3 DNA sequence: TGTGCCAGCTTTTCAGGGACTAGGAGAGGCGAGCAGTACTTC. Its translation is CASFSGTRRGEQYF.

The chain employs TRBV28 and TRBJ1-1, with D uncertain. CDR1 is MDHEN, CDR2 SYDVKM, per germline. This CDR3 has 15 amino acids. With 7 bases removed from V and 1 base from J, the gap between germline ends came to 16 bases. The CDR3: CASIPSRPGNTEAFF. In DNA form, the CDR3 reads TGTGCCAGCATCCCCTCTCGACCGGGGAACACTGAAGCTTTCTTT.

This clone turned up a few times. V usage is TRBV28 and J usage is TRBJ2-6; the match to TRBD1 covers 7 bases. This CDR3 is 18 amino acids long. With V trimmed by 8 bases and J by 2 bases, 15 bases remained unmatched. Germline V gene sequence: CDR1 MDHEN, CDR2 SYDVKM. The CDR3 DNA sequence: TGTGCCAGCGAGACCGGGACAGTTTTTTCGGCTGGGGCCAACGTCCTGACTTTC. This gives the protein CASETGTVFSAGANVLTF.

The V call is TRBV21-1, the J call TRBJ1-4; the table gives TRBD1 as D, unverified against the DNA. TRBV21-1 is a known pseudogene. The CDR3 sequence is 16 residues long. CDR3 amino acids: CASRKGAAPTNEKLFF. CDR3 sequence (DNA): TGTGCCAGCAGAAAGGGGGCGGCCCCAACTAATGAAAAACTGTTTTTT.

The chain carries TRBV28 and TRBJ1-5, with D perhaps matching TRBD1 (5 bases). Trimming took 7 bases from V and 4 from J, leaving 11 bases between them. The CDR3 covers 13 residues. Germline CDR1 reads MDHEN; CDR2 reads SYDVKM. The DNA of the CDR3 is TGTGCCAGCACAGGGTCTTGGAATCAGCCCCAGCATTTT. Translation: CASTGSWNQPQHF. The full variable domain, in which reference TRBV28 and TRBJ1-5 provide the parts outside the CDR3, is DVKVTQSSRYLVKRTGEKVFLECVQDMDHENMFWYRQDPGLGLRLIYFSYDVKMKEKGDIPEGYSVSREKKERFSLILESASTNQTSMYLCASTGSWNQPQHFGDGTRLSIL.

V gene TRBV18 combines with J gene TRBJ1-5; 8 nucleotides align to TRBD1. This CDR3 is 14 amino acids long. CDR1 is KGHSH and CDR2 is LQKENI in the germline V gene. The J segment lost 4 bases and the V segment lost 6 bases, leaving 5 bases of the junction unmatched. CDR3 DNA sequence: TGTGCCAGCTCGGAGGACAGGGTTAATCAGCCCCAGCATTTT. Residues: CASSEDRVNQPQHF.

The CDR3: CASSPGPTSGNTIYF. CDR3 coding DNA: TGTGCCAGCTCACCTGGGCCCACCTCTGGAAACACCATATATTTT. This chain links TRBV18 with TRBJ1-3; D remains ambiguous. The CDR3 length is 15 residues. The germline CDR1 and CDR2 sequences are KGHSH and LQKENI. The ends were cut back, 3 bases at V and 0 bases at J, with 9 bases in the middle.

The V gene is TRBV5-1, the J gene TRBJ2-5; 12 nucleotides align to TRBD2. This CDR3 is built from 15 residues. Losses at the gene ends were 5 bases for V and 4 bases for J; bases not matched to a gene: 6. Per the germline V gene, CDR1 is SGHRS and CDR2 is YFSETQ. The CDR3 coding sequence is TGCGCCAGCAGACAGCCGGGACTAGCGGGAGAGACCCAGTACTTC. It specifies CASRQPGLAGETQYF.

This clone was counted once. The chain carries TRBV7-8 and TRBJ2-7; D gene ambiguous. From germline, CDR1 is SGHVS and CDR2 FQNEAQ. The V and J ends lost 4 bases and 5 bases respectively, with 15 bases between them. The CDR3 spans 14 residues. The CDR3 bases are TGTGCCAGCAGCTCCCTTTTCCCTCGGGACGAGCAGTACGTC. It specifies CASSSLFPRDEQYV.

The rearrangement joins TRBV24-1 to TRBJ2-6; D is perhaps TRBD1 (6 bases). Trimming removed 2 bases from V and 0 bases from J, with 13 bases in between. CDR3 length: 18 amino acids. CDR1 and CDR2 from the germline V gene are KGHDR and SFDVKD. The CDR3 DNA reads as TGTGCCACCAGTGATTCCCCAGGGGAAAGCTCTGGGGCCAACGTCCTGACTTTC. It encodes CATSDSPGESSGANVLTF.